Listed below are T cell receptor beta chains from one sample, sequenced in a study of tumor-infiltrating lymphocytes in primary liver carcinoma. TCRdb re-called the multiplex PCR reads through MiXCR, storing one row per CDR3 protein. The sample consists of fewer than 250,000 distinct CDR3 sequences, approximately 80% of them appearing once. Sequencing was done on a sample of tumor tissue from primary liver carcinoma. The receptors stem from a man aged 40-49 years with primary liver carcinoma and hepatitis B virus infection. Both conserved end residues are part of each CDR3. The order of the fields is J gene, V gene, CDR3 protein.

J gene: TRBJ2-1
V gene: TRBV11-1
CDR3 protein: CASSPRVADYYNELLF

J gene: TRBJ2-2
V gene: TRBV6-6
CDR3 protein: CASTTGGANTAELSF

J gene: TRBJ1-1
V gene: TRBV4-3
CDR3 protein: CTSSQEFWKRTEAFF

J gene: TRBJ2-1
V gene: TRBV28
CDR3 protein: CASSFPSGVNERFF

J gene: TRBJ1-2
V gene: TRBV6-2/TRBV6-3
CDR3 protein: CASSHGVGVYTF

J gene: TRBJ2-5
V gene: TRBV19
CDR3 protein: CASSVGSQTLPETQYF

J gene: TRBJ2-6
V gene: TRBV30
CDR3 protein: CAWTDSGANVLTF

J gene: TRBJ2-7
V gene: TRBV5-4
CDR3 protein: CASSSTSGFTYEQYF

J gene: TRBJ2-1
V gene: TRBV11-1
CDR3 protein: CISSSPSTSGSRNEQFF

J gene: TRBJ2-7
V gene: TRBV12-3/TRBV12-4
CDR3 protein: CACSLEYYEQYF

J gene: TRBJ2-1
V gene: TRBV11-1
CDR3 protein: CANSAGRPNEQFF

J gene: TRBJ2-7
V gene: TRBV12-5
CDR3 protein: CASEGTGSYELYF

J gene: TRBJ2-3
V gene: TRBV11-1
CDR3 protein: CTSSLARESTDTQYF

J gene: TRBJ2-6
V gene: TRBV6-1
CDR3 protein: CVSSARQVRFSGANILTF

J gene: TRBJ2-3
V gene: TRBV11-1
CDR3 protein: CASSLPRESTEMQYF

J gene: TRBJ1-1
V gene: TRBV5-6
CDR3 protein: CANSLGGTGAPEVFF

J gene: TRBJ2-1
V gene: TRBV12-3/TRBV12-4
CDR3 protein: CASSLRGASTYNEHLF

J gene: TRBJ2-1
V gene: TRBV5-6
CDR3 protein: CASSRTSGRPNFYNEQLF

J gene: TRBJ2-3
V gene: TRBV12-3/TRBV12-4
CDR3 protein: CTSSITGGGDTQYF

J gene: TRBJ2-7
V gene: TRBV6-5
CDR3 protein: CAISYWTGVYEQYF

J gene: TRBJ2-5
V gene: TRBV7-9
CDR3 protein: CTSSLSTSGSETQYF

J gene: TRBJ2-7
V gene: TRBV6-2/TRBV6-3
CDR3 protein: CANSYEVPYQQYF

J gene: TRBJ2-5
V gene: TRBV6-5
CDR3 protein: CASSPDWETQRF

J gene: TRBJ2-7
V gene: TRBV29-1
CDR3 protein: CSVMTFETGTPYEQYF

J gene: TRBJ1-1
V gene: TRBV29-1
CDR3 protein: CSTVVVGGSNTEAFF

J gene: TRBJ1-1
V gene: TRBV24-1
CDR3 protein: CGTSAGTEAFF

J gene: TRBJ2-1
V gene: TRBV19
CDR3 protein: CVSSTRTSGFQFF

J gene: TRBJ1-4
V gene: TRBV4-2
CDR3 protein: CTSSQQATGANEKLFF

J gene: TRBJ2-2
V gene: TRBV11-2
CDR3 protein: CASRTDSDAGELFF

J gene: TRBJ2-2
V gene: TRBV29-1
CDR3 protein: CSVGISAANTGEQFF

J gene: TRBJ2-3
V gene: TRBV11-2
CDR3 protein: CASSLDPPGGYTDMKYF

J gene: TRBJ2-7
V gene: TRBV30
CDR3 protein: CAWGGTSGYYDQYF

J gene: TRBJ2-2
V gene: TRBV29-1
CDR3 protein: CSVPSPGGANTGEMFF

J gene: .
V gene: TRBV29-1
CDR3 protein: CSVRTIRSWTETQYF

J gene: TRBJ2-4
V gene: TRBV11-3
CDR3 protein: CASSFGLIAKNIQYF

J gene: TRBJ2-7
V gene: TRBV28
CDR3 protein: CASSLDRYSYEQYF

J gene: TRBJ2-7
V gene: TRBV10-3
CDR3 protein: CAISESISSGVPYEHYF

J gene: TRBJ2-6
V gene: TRBV11-2
CDR3 protein: CASNMGGDRGVSFSGANVLTF

J gene: TRBJ2-1
V gene: TRBV6-1
CDR3 protein: CASSEIGGIYNEQFF

J gene: TRBJ2-7
V gene: TRBV11-1
CDR3 protein: CASSLGPAGESSYEQYF

J gene: TRBJ2-7
V gene: TRBV29-1
CDR3 protein: CSPGAGTPYEQYF

J gene: TRBJ2-7
V gene: TRBV5-4
CDR3 protein: CANSSAFGTGGYEQYF

J gene: TRBJ2-2
V gene: TRBV24-1
CDR3 protein: CATSAGASTGELFF

J gene: TRBJ2-3
V gene: TRBV11-2
CDR3 protein: CAISLPGPDTQYF